These 11 T cell receptor beta chains came from one sample sequenced in a study of response to subunit inactivated influenza vaccine. TCRdb re-called the RT-PCR reads through MiXCR, storing one row per CDR3 protein. Among over 150,000 distinct CDR3 sequences listed, approximately 15% were seen once. Material: CD8+ T cells sorted from PBMCs, obtained around 5 days after vaccination. These receptor sequences come from a middle-aged man who received an inactivated influenza vaccine.

In its sample, this clonotype was seen a few times. The chain employs TRBV18 and TRBJ2-5; D is unclear. CDR3 length: 12 amino acids. Looked up from germline, CDR1 is KGHSH and CDR2 is LQKENI. V was pared by 4 bases and J by 1 base, with 4 bases between. As DNA, the CDR3 is TGTGCCAGCTCACTATTCCAAGAGACCCAGTACTTC. This encodes CASSLFQETQYF.

This clonotype was found a few times. This chain joins TRBV6-5 and TRBJ1-1; perhaps TRBD1 as D (5 bases). The CDR3 contains 14 residues. V was clipped by 1 base and J by 3 bases, with 9 bases between them. Per germline, CDR1 MNHEY and CDR2 SVGAGI. The CDR3 bases are TGTGCCAGCAGTTACTTGGGGGGATACACTGAAGCTTTCTTT. The encoded protein is CASSYLGGYTEAFF.

This clonotype was seen a few times. This rearrangement joins TRBV6-1 to TRBJ2-7, with D possibly TRBD1 on 6 matching bases. Trimming took off 4 bases at V and 6 bases at J, with 19 bases between the two ends. The CDR3 extends over 15 amino acids. Germline V gene data show CDR1 as MNHNS and CDR2 as SASEGT. CDR3 bases: TGTGCCAGCAGTGCCCCAGCCGGGACACCTCTCGAGCAGTACTTC. Its translation: CASSAPAGTPLEQYF.

The genes are TRBV12-3 or TRBV12-4 and TRBJ2-2; the D call may be TRBD1 or TRBD2 (5 bases each). This CDR3 spans 13 amino acids. Trimming took off 5 bases at V and 4 bases at J, with 8 bases between the two ends. As DNA, the CDR3 is TGTGCCAGCAGTCCGGGGCGCACCGGGGAGCTGTTTTTT. Amino acids: CASSPGRTGELFF.

The chain couples TRBV4-3 to TRBJ2-5; D unclear. The CDR3 is 15 amino acids. V lost 0 bases and J lost 7, with 15 bases in between. Germline V gene data show CDR1 as LGHNA and CDR2 as YSLEER. The CDR3 is CASSQDWHPMWTQYF. The CDR3, as DNA: TGCGCCAGCAGCCAAGATTGGCATCCCATGTGGACCCAGTACTTC.

This rearrangement joins TRBV6-1 to TRBJ2-7; TRBD2 matches at 13 bases. Germline CDR1 and CDR2: MNHNS and SASEGT. This CDR3 has 16 amino acids. The trim removed 11 bases at V and 2 bases at J, leaving 12 bases unmatched. This chain's CDR3 is CASSGLAGEGAYEQYF. CDR3 DNA sequence: TGTGCCTCCTCAGGACTAGCGGGAGAGGGGGCCTACGAGCAGTACTTC.

The chain joins TRBV11-1 to TRBJ2-7; 9 nucleotides align to TRBD1. With V trimmed by 5 bases and J by 5 bases, 10 bases remained unmatched. The CDR3 consists of 15 residues. Germline CDR1 SGHAT, CDR2 FQDESV (reference sequence). The CDR3 is CASSAQDRGSDEQYF. The CDR3 region has the DNA TGTGCCAGCAGCGCCCAGGACAGGGGAAGCGACGAGCAGTACTTC.

The V call is TRBV30, the J call TRBJ2-7; 12 bases line up with TRBD1. The CDR3 contains 13 residues. Trimming at V came to 4 bases and at J to 5 bases, leaving 3 bases not matched to a gene. Germline CDR1 and CDR2: GTSNPN and SVGIG (reference sequence). CDR3 DNA: TGTGCCTGGACCGGGACAGGGGGCGACGAGCAGTACTTC. It translates to CAWTGTGGDEQYF.

The table lists this clonotype with a few counts. The CDR3 reads CSVVWQNTEAFF. As DNA, the CDR3 is TGCAGCGTTGTTTGGCAGAACACTGAAGCTTTCTTT. The V call is TRBV29-1, the J call TRBJ1-1; no definite D call. This CDR3 comprises 12 residues. Germline values: CDR1 SQVTM, CDR2 ANQGSEA. V dropped 4 bases and J dropped 1 base, with 7 bases sitting between them. Full variable domain (outside the CDR3, taken from reference TRBV29-1 and TRBJ1-1): SAVISQKPSRDICQRGTSLTIQCQVDSQVTMMFWYRQQPGQSLTLIATANQGSEATYESGFVIDKFPISRPNLTFSTLTVSNMSPEDSSIYLCSVVWQNTEAFFGQGTRLTVV.

This clonotype has only a few counts. J is TRBJ2-3 and V is TRBV27; tentatively, D is TRBD1 or TRBD2 (5 bases each). From germline, CDR1 is MNHEY and CDR2 SMNVEV (reference sequence). This CDR3 is 14 amino acids long. V was cut by 3 bases and J by 6 bases, with 13 bases left in between. The CDR3 sequence: CASSFLLGADTQYF. CDR3 DNA: TGTGCCAGCAGTTTCCTACTCGGGGCGGATACGCAGTATTTT.

Comment on this clonotype: This CDR3 is missing its conserved last phenylalanine or tryptophan, likely due to a read error. For the CDR3, the DNA is TGTGCCAGCAGTCTTCCGCTGCGACAGACTAGCACAGATACGCAGTATTTA. Protein sequence: CASSLPLRQTSTDTQYL. This chain joins TRBV7-2 and TRBJ2-3; TRBD1 might be the D (5 bases). The CDR3 runs to 17 residues. Trimming removed 6 bases at V and 0 bases at J, with 19 bases between. The germline gives CDR1 SGHTA, CDR2 FQGNSA.